The T cell receptor (beta chain) described here comes from a study of T cell repertoires in cytomegalovirus infection. The V end was cut by 3 bases, the J end by 3 bases, with 15 bases between. The germline CDR1 and CDR2 sequences are SEHNR and FQNEAQ (reference sequence). The CDR3 totals 15 residues. Concerning this clonotype: The antigen is undetermined.

Study-level findings and limits: There were carriers of CMV plus the relevant HLA, and cumulative public TCR beta family frequency identified them. Predominance within the ex vivo response was attributable to HLA-C-restricted CMV-specific TCR beta clonotypes.

Each CDR3 protein gets one entry after TCRdb re-called the reads with MiXCR. Seen here are 350,000 to 550,000 distinct CDR3 sequences, approximately 31% observed once, and the top ten hold roughly 15%. The sample comprised PBMCs. The rearrangement uses TRBV7-9 and TRBJ2-7; D possibly corresponds to TRBD1 (5 bases). The clonotype comes from a human donor in good health (CMV status not recorded). Some clones in this sample may be carry-over from other donors' samples. The CDR3 bases are TGTGCCAGCAGCTTTTTAGATGACAGTAGCTACGAGCAGTACTTC. Translated, it gives CASSFLDDSSYEQYF.